Listed below are T cell receptor beta chains from one sample, sequenced in a study of regulatory T cells in long-lasting Graves disease. TCRdb reprocessed the multiplex PCR reads with MiXCR, giving one entry per CDR3 protein. This table has approximately 500,000 distinct CDR3 sequences, around a fifth appearing once. This sample comprised peripheral blood mononuclear cells (PBMCs), obtained when the disease was refractory, from a patient treated with antithyroid drugs. Every receptor here comes from a female donor with Graves disease. CDR3s include the opening cysteine and the closing phenylalanine or tryptophan. A D gene is named only where the DNA matches it firmly. A row's size may be missing; if present it is once, few, many or a size class.

j_call clone_size d_call cdr3_length v_call cdr3_aa cdr3_nt
TRBJ2-7 once NA 15 TRBV5-4 CASSHRDKSSYEQYF TGTGCCAGCAGCCATCGGGACAAAAGCTCCTACGAGCAGTACTTC
TRBJ2-7 NA NA 15 TRBV19 CASSSGPEGSYEQYF TGTGCCAGTAGTAGTGGACCCGAGGGCTCCTACGAGCAGTACTTC
TRBJ2-7 few TRBD2 12 TRBV7-9 CASSGLAYEQYF TGTGCCAGCAGCGGACTAGCCTACGAGCAGTACTTC
TRBJ2-7 few NA 11 TRBV20-1 CSATRTYEQYF TGCAGTGCTACCCGAACCTACGAGCAGTACTTC
TRBJ2-5 NA NA 11 TRBV19 CASMTGETQYF TGTGCCAGTATGACAGGAGAGACCCAGTACTTC
TRBJ2-3 NA TRBD1 15 TRBV29-1 CSVNLQGAFTDTQYF TGCAGCGTTAACCTACAGGGGGCGTTTACAGATACGCAGTATTTT
TRBJ2-3 NA NA 15 TRBV24-1 CATSPAGRFADTQYF TGTGCCACCAGTCCTGCAGGGAGGTTTGCAGATACGCAGTATTTT
TRBJ2-5 few NA 15 TRBV15 CATSNSYWGKETQYF TGTGCCACCAGCAACTCCTACTGGGGGAAGGAGACCCAGTACTTC
TRBJ1-1 many NA 13 TRBV12-3/TRBV12-4 CASSRQMNTEAFF TGTGCCAGCAGTCGGCAGATGAACACTGAAGCTTTCTTT
TRBJ1-5 NA NA 13 TRBV6-1 CASGRLFNQPQHF TGTGCCAGCGGGCGCCTCTTCAATCAGCCCCAGCATTTT
TRBJ2-3 NA NA 14 TRBV7-8 CASSFIQFTDTQYF TGTGCCAGCAGCTTTATTCAGTTCACAGATACGCAGTATTTT
TRBJ1-1 NA NA 15 TRBV4-1 CASSQLYDGVPEAFF TGCGCCAGCAGCCAACTCTATGACGGTGTCCCTGAAGCTTTCTTT
TRBJ1-4 NA TRBD1 13 TRBV7-2 CASRGGLNEKLFF TGTGCCAGCAGAGGGGGCCTTAATGAAAAACTGTTTTTT
TRBJ2-7 many NA 14 TRBV28 CASSLWQGRGEQYF TGTGCCAGCAGTTTATGGCAGGGGAGAGGCGAGCAGTACTTC
TRBJ2-7 few NA 11 TRBV20-1 CSAPDSYEQYF TGCAGTGCTCCGGACTCCTACGAGCAGTACTTC
TRBJ1-4 few NA 13 TRBV6-2/TRBV6-3 CATSRSTNEKLFF TGTGCCACCTCGAGGTCAACTAATGAAAAACTGTTTTTT
TRBJ2-7 once NA 15 TRBV7-9 CASSLGAGQSYEQYF TGTGCCAGCAGCTTAGGAGCGGGACAAAGCTACGAGCAGTACTTC
TRBJ2-2 few TRBD1 15 TRBV6-5 CASSYQGEEVGELVF TGTGCCAGCAGTTACCAGGGGGAAGAGGTCGGGGAGCTGGTTTTT
TRBJ1-2 NA NA 14 TRBV12-3/TRBV12-4 CASSSRTAGYGYTF TGTGCCAGCAGTTCTCGGACAGCCGGCTATGGCTACACCTTC
TRBJ1-5 NA NA 18 TRBV6-1 CASSLRQARLYSNQPQHF TGTGCCAGCAGTCTTCGACAGGCCAGGTTATATAGCAATCAGCCCCAGCATTTT
TRBJ1-5 NA TRBD1 15 TRBV7-2 CASSVGTGYLQPQHF TGTGCCAGCAGCGTTGGGACAGGGTATCTTCAGCCCCAGCATTTT
TRBJ2-7 many NA 12 TRBV3-1 CASSRPGAEQYF TGTGCCAGCAGCCGCCCGGGGGCCGAGCAGTACTTC
TRBJ2-7 many TRBD2 15 TRBV11-2 CASSFGAGEAYEQYF TGTGCCAGCAGCTTCGGGGCGGGAGAAGCCTACGAGCAGTACTTC
TRBJ2-7 few TRBD1 14 TRBV19 CASRRQGENYEQYF TGTGCCAGTCGGAGACAGGGAGAAAACTACGAGCAGTACTTC
TRBJ2-5 many NA 15 TRBV6-1 CASSVQTGIQETQYF TGTGCCAGCAGTGTACAGACAGGAATACAAGAGACCCAGTACTTC
TRBJ1-2 few NA 15 TRBV7-2 CASSLEGQVGYGYTF TGTGCCAGCAGCTTAGAAGGGCAGGTCGGCTATGGCTACACCTTC
TRBJ1-2 many NA 13 TRBV28 CASSRVLTHGYTF TGTGCCAGCAGCAGGGTGCTAACCCATGGCTACACCTTC
TRBJ2-5 many NA 13 TRBV2 CASSEDSQETQYF TGTGCCAGCAGCGAGGACAGTCAAGAGACCCAGTACTTC
TRBJ2-1 few NA 14 TRBV28 CASSHSKGPLARFF TGTGCCAGCAGCCACAGCAAAGGACCATTGGCACGGTTCTTC
TRBJ2-7 NA TRBD1 14 TRBV14 CASSSPGGAREQYF TGTGCCAGCAGCTCTCCAGGGGGCGCGAGGGAGCAGTACTTC
TRBJ1-2 NA NA 15 TRBV14 CASSTRPDWDYGYTF TGTGCCAGCAGCACGCGACCTGATTGGGACTATGGCTACACCTTC
TRBJ1-5 many NA 14 TRBV12-3/TRBV12-4 CASSPVGGDQPQHF TGTGCCAGCAGTCCCGTCGGAGGGGATCAGCCCCAGCATTTT
TRBJ2-1 many TRBD2 19 TRBV28 CASRIRTSGRDLWYNEQFF TGTGCCAGCAGAATACGGACTAGCGGGAGGGATTTGTGGTACAATGAGCAGTTCTTC
TRBJ1-3 few NA 14 TRBV10-3 CAISESGQGNTIYF TGTGCCATCAGTGAGTCGGGCCAAGGGAACACCATATATTTT
TRBJ1-1 few NA 14 TRBV29-1 CSVEERQGNTGAFF TGCAGCGTTGAAGAACGGCAGGGGAACACTGGAGCTTTCTTT
TRBJ2-7 NA TRBD1 13 TRBV29-1 CSVTTGMYTEQYF TGCAGCGTGACGACAGGGATGTATACCGAGCAGTACTTC
TRBJ2-7 NA NA 15 TRBV7-8 CASSLDGSPGYGQYF TGTGCCAGCAGCTTGGACGGTAGTCCTGGGTACGGGCAGTACTTC
TRBJ1-6 many NA 15 TRBV2 CASSEAEGRSSPLHF TGTGCCAGCAGTGAAGCGGAGGGCCGTAGCTCACCCCTCCACTTT
TRBJ1-5 once TRBD1 15 TRBV20-1 CSALRPGTGNQPQHF TGCAGTGCCCTAAGGCCTGGGACAGGGAATCAGCCCCAGCATTTT
TRBJ2-5 NA NA 15 TRBV7-9 CASSKAPAGTETQYF TGTGCCAGCAGCAAAGCCCCGGCGGGGACGGAGACCCAGTACTTC
TRBJ1-1 few NA 14 TRBV5-1 CASSPTELFPEAFF TGCGCCAGCAGCCCGACAGAACTTTTTCCTGAAGCTTTCTTT
TRBJ1-4 NA NA 14 TRBV6-2/TRBV6-3 CASRRQYYNEKLFF TGTGCCAGCAGACGTCAGTATTATAATGAAAAACTGTTTTTT
TRBJ2-5 many TRBD2 13 TRBV11-3 CASKLAGAETQYF TGTGCCAGCAAACTAGCGGGAGCTGAGACCCAGTACTTC
TRBJ1-1 NA TRBD1 14 TRBV29-1 CSVVQGASWEEAFF TGCAGCGTTGTTCAGGGGGCTTCATGGGAAGAAGCTTTCTTT
TRBJ2-2 NA TRBD1 15 TRBV29-1 CSVSKGQGSTGELFF TGCAGCGTTTCGAAGGGACAGGGGTCCACCGGGGAGCTGTTTTTT
TRBJ2-3 NA NA 16 TRBV28 CASSSSRAANTDTQYF TGTGCCAGCAGTTCCTCTAGAGCGGCGAACACAGATACGCAGTATTTT
TRBJ2-5 few TRBD2 17 TRBV3-1 CASSPITTSVSGETQYF TGTGCCAGCAGCCCAATAACTACTAGCGTGAGCGGGGAGACCCAGTACTTC
TRBJ1-1 few TRBD1 16 TRBV19 CASSTRQGTMNTEAFF TGTGCCAGTAGTACCCGACAGGGGACCATGAACACTGAAGCTTTCTTT
TRBJ1-2 NA TRBD1 17 TRBV27 CASSSKVRDRGLYGYTF TGTGCCAGCAGTTCGAAAGTCCGGGACAGGGGATTGTATGGCTACACCTTC
TRBJ1-6 NA NA 15 TRBV30 CAWSVEAVYYSPLHF TGTGCCTGGAGCGTAGAGGCAGTTTACTATTCACCCCTCCACTTT
TRBJ1-5 few NA 13 TRBV18 CASSPHHEQPQHF TGTGCCAGCTCACCACACCACGAACAGCCCCAGCATTTT
TRBJ2-7 few NA 15 TRBV7-9 CASSTTRGMGYEQYF TGTGCCAGCAGTACGACTAGGGGCATGGGCTACGAGCAGTACTTC
TRBJ2-7 once NA 17 TRBV7-9 CASSYGTTPSGFYEQYF TGTGCCAGCAGCTACGGGACAACACCCTCTGGTTTTTACGAGCAGTACTTC
TRBJ2-2 NA TRBD1 16 TRBV28 CASSLRDRGFIGELFF TGTGCCAGCAGTTTACGGGACAGGGGTTTTATCGGGGAGCTGTTTTTT
TRBJ2-6 NA TRBD1 19 TRBV6-1 CASRPGWQGVPSGANVLTF TGTGCCAGCAGACCCGGGTGGCAGGGGGTGCCTTCTGGGGCCAACGTCCTGACTTTC
TRBJ1-1 NA NA 15 TRBV19 CASSIPFQGNTEAFF TGTGCCAGTAGTATACCTTTCCAGGGGAACACTGAAGCTTTCTTT
TRBJ1-5 NA NA 15 TRBV25-1 CAGSKGSTSNQPQHF TGTGCCGGCAGTAAAGGAAGTACTAGCAATCAGCCCCAGCATTTT
TRBJ2-5 many NA 15 TRBV12-3/TRBV12-4 CASSPTRGAQETQYF TGTGCCAGCAGTCCCACCAGGGGAGCCCAAGAGACCCAGTACTTC